The subject of this entry is one T cell receptor beta chain. TCRdb independently ran MiXCR on the RT-PCR reads; one entry per CDR3 protein. The table lists 800,000 to 1,000,000 distinct CDR3 sequences, under 20% of them singletons, with around 6% in the top ten. The sample comes from a study of patients and donors after allogeneic stem cell transplantation. The CDR3 contains 13 residues. In germline, CDR1 is SGHDT, CDR2 YYEEEE. Trimming took 6 bases from V and 13 from J; bases not matched to a gene: 13. The receptor comes from a human donor who was either an allogeneic HSCT recipient or a stem cell or donor lymphocyte infusion donor (not recorded which). It is not recorded whose cells these are; they may come from a transplant donor. V gene TRBV5-6 combines with J gene TRBJ1-2; 9 positions agree with TRBD1. Material: blood, either unsorted or a sorted T cell fraction (not recorded which). The CDR3 DNA is TGTGCCAGCATGCTAAACAGGGGGCTAAGCACCACCTTC. Translation: CASMLNRGLSTTF. The full variable domain, completed using reference TRBV5-6 and TRBJ1-2, is DAGVTQSPTHLIKTRGQQVTLRCSPKSGHDTVSWYQQALGQGPQFIFQYYEEEERQRGNFPDRFSGHQFPNYSSELNVNALLLGDSALYLCASMLNRGLSTTFGSGTRLTVV.